This TCR beta chain was sequenced for a study of T cell repertoires in cytomegalovirus infection. Study summary: TCR beta signatures that were public indicated CMV infection and matching HLA type.

TCRdb used MiXCR to reprocess the reads, holding one entry per CDR3 protein. Of about 240,000 distinct CDR3 sequences listed, 9% to 15% are singletons. In its sample, this clonotype was seen many times. CDR1 is SGHVS, CDR2 FQNEAQ, per germline. The CDR3 is made up of 15 amino acids. V dropped 3 bases and J dropped 2 bases, with 13 bases sitting between them. The sample taken for sequencing was PBMCs. The chain links TRBV7-8 to TRBJ1-1, with D perhaps TRBD1 (5 bases). This clonotype originated in a human donor in good health (CMV status not recorded). Some clones in this sample may be carry-over from other donors' samples. CDR3 sequence reads: CASSLEGLTNTEAFF. The CDR3 DNA reads TGTGCCAGCAGCTTGGAGGGACTGACAAACACTGAAGCTTTCTTT.